This passage covers 23 T cell receptor beta chains from one sample sequenced in a study of T cell repertoires in cytomegalovirus infection. TCRdb re-analysed the reads in MiXCR, keeping a single row per CDR3 protein. Of about 920,000 distinct CDR3 sequences in the sample, roughly 30% were seen once. These receptors have no identified antigens. The specimen was cultured CD8+ T cells from PBMCs, collected from culture after CMV antigen stimulation. The receptors here all came from a human donor in good health (CMV status not recorded). Some clones in this sample may be carry-over from other donors' samples.

The chain couples TRBV7-9 to TRBJ1-4; perhaps TRBD1 as D (6 bases). Germline lookup yields CDR1 SEHNR and CDR2 FQNEAQ (reference sequence). Trimming cost V 5 bases and J 6 bases, with 16 bases left between them. The CDR3 spans 15 residues. CDR3 in DNA: TGTGCCAGCAGCCCTTCGGGGGCGGCGGATGAAAAACTGTTTTTT. Its protein product is CASSPSGAADEKLFF.

This clonotype was detected only once. The J gene is TRBJ2-3, the V gene TRBV20-1, with D possibly matching TRBD1 (7 bases). The ends were cut back, 6 bases at V and 0 bases at J, with 16 bases in the middle. This CDR3 is 15 amino acids long. Germline lookup yields CDR1 DFQATT and CDR2 SNEGSKA (reference sequence). CDR3 bases: TGCAGTGCCACAGAGGCGGGACAGAGCACAGATACGCAGTATTTT. Translation gives CSATEAGQSTDTQYF.

On this clonotype itself: A much larger clone sits a single nucleotide away, making a read error possible. This chain uses TRBV7-2 with TRBJ2-7, with D tentatively TRBD2 (5 bases). The germline V gene has CDR1 SGHTA and CDR2 FQGNSA. The CDR3 loop spans 14 amino acids. CDR3 sequence (DNA): TGTGTCAGCAGCCCTCCGGGAATGTTCCTCGAGCAGTACTTC. Its protein is CVSSPPGMFLEQYF.

The chain has TRBV12-5 and TRBJ2-1, with 7 bases fitting TRBD1. V shed 1 base and J 1 base; nucleotides not matched to a gene: 7. This CDR3 region has 17 residues. In germline, CDR1 is LGHNT, CDR2 FRNRAP. The CDR3 DNA follows: TGTGCTAGTGGTTTGGGACCAGACAGGGAGTCCTACAATGAGCAGTTCTTC. It is translated as CASGLGPDRESYNEQFF.

V usage is TRBV20-1 and J usage is TRBJ2-5, with D uncertain. Deletions cut 3 bases from V and 4 bases from J, with 9 bases between. The CDR3 consists of 12 residues. Germline V gene data show CDR1 as DFQATT and CDR2 as SNEGSKA (reference sequence). CDR3 nucleotide sequence: TGCAGTGCTAGTCCGGTTGGAGAGACCCAGTACTTC. Its translation is CSASPVGETQYF.

The table lists this clonotype with many counts. An end of the junction does not agree with germline; a read error may underlie this. This CDR3 is CASSLVSQGPNGQFF. The CDR3 DNA sequence: TGTGCCAGCAGCTTAGTTTCGCAGGGGCCCAATGGGCAGTTCTTC. The chain has TRBV7-2 and TRBJ2-1, with TRBD1 as a possible D gene (6 bases). Per the germline V gene, CDR1 is SGHTA and CDR2 is FQGNSA. CDR3 length equals 15 residues. Full variable domain (remainder filled in from reference TRBV7-2 and TRBJ2-1): GAGVSQSPSNKVTEKGKDVELRCDPISGHTALYWYRQSLGQGLEFLIYFQGNSAPDKSGLPSDRFSAERTGGSVSTLTIQRTQQEDSAVYLCASSLVSQGPNGQFFGPGTRLTVL.

This clonotype has a handful of counts. The CDR3 reads CASSIGTSGEREQYF. CDR3 DNA: TGTGCCAGCAGCATTGGGACTAGCGGGGAAAGAGAGCAGTATTTT. This sequence joins TRBV5-6 and TRBJ2-3; 13 nucleotides line up with TRBD2. The CDR3 has 15 amino acids. V lost 4 bases, J lost 11 bases, and 10 bases stayed unmatched. Looked up from germline, CDR1 is SGHDT and CDR2 is YYEEEE.

This clonotype has ten or more counts. The genes are TRBV27 and TRBJ1-5, with D perhaps TRBD1 (5 bases). CDR1 MNHEY and CDR2 SMNVEV come from the germline V gene (reference sequence). The CDR3 sequence is 14 residues long. Trimming removed 1 base from V and 3 bases from J, with 7 bases in between. The CDR3 sequence: CASSLLGTNQPQHF. CDR3 nucleotides: TGTGCCAGCAGTTTATTGGGGACCAATCAGCCCCAGCATTTT.

The V call is TRBV7-6, the J call TRBJ2-1; TRBD2 aligns across 7 bases. CDR3 length: 18 amino acids. The junction had 10 bases not matched to a gene; V was cut back by 1 base and J by 1 base. The germline V gene has CDR1 SGHVS and CDR2 FNYEAQ. CDR3: CASSLGATSGGSYNEQFF. CDR3 DNA sequence: TGTGCCAGCAGCTTAGGAGCTACGTCGGGGGGTTCCTACAATGAGCAGTTCTTC.

V usage is TRBV6-1 and J usage is TRBJ1-1, with D maybe TRBD1 (6 bases). V shed 3 bases and J shed 1 base, with 9 bases lying between them. The CDR3 length is 14 residues. The germline V gene has CDR1 MNHNS and CDR2 SASEGT. Written as DNA, the CDR3 is TGTGCCAGCAGTGAGGACAGCCAGAACACTGAAGCTTTCTTT. This encodes CASSEDSQNTEAFF.

The V and J genes are TRBV20-1 and TRBJ1-1; D gene unclear. Germline lookup yields CDR1 DFQATT and CDR2 SNEGSKA (reference sequence). Trimming shortened V by 3 bases and J by 3 bases, and 14 bases separated the two germline ends. There are 14 residues in the CDR3. CDR3 DNA: TGCAGTGCTAGTATAACAGCTGGATACACTGAAGCTTTCTTT. It specifies CSASITAGYTEAFF.

This clonotype occurred a few times. The genes are TRBV3-1 and TRBJ1-6; the D gene is possibly TRBD1 (5 bases). Germline CDR1 and CDR2: LGHDT and YNNKEL (reference sequence). V dropped 1 base and J dropped 6 bases, with 10 bases sitting between them. The CDR3 runs to 15 residues. The CDR3 region has the DNA TGTGCCAGCAGCCAAGCACAGGACTTTAATTCACCCCTCCACTTT. It specifies CASSQAQDFNSPLHF.

The rearrangement joins TRBV3-1 to TRBJ2-1; perhaps TRBD1 as D (7 bases). V was cut by 0 bases and J by 3 bases, with 12 bases left in between. The CDR3 runs 16 residues. The germline gives CDR1 LGHDT, CDR2 YNNKEL (reference sequence). For the CDR3, the DNA is TGTGCCAGCAGCCAAGACGGAGGGGGCGACTACAATGAGCAGTTCTTC. This sequence encodes CASSQDGGGDYNEQFF.

The chain couples TRBV4-1 to TRBJ1-2; 7 positions agree with TRBD1. The germline V gene encodes CDR1 MGHRA and CDR2 YSYEKL. V lost 1 base to trimming and J lost 4 bases; unmatched junction nucleotides: 3. There are 14 residues in the CDR3. CDR3 in DNA: TGCGCCAGCAGCCAAGGCGAGGGGGCCTATGGCTACACCTTC. Translating gives CASSQGEGAYGYTF.

This clonotype was detected ten times or more. The chain uses TRBV6-4 and TRBJ2-1; 13 nucleotides match TRBD2. CDR1 is MRHNA and CDR2 is SNTAGT in the germline V gene. J lost 7 bases, V lost 2 bases, and 8 bases had no gene match. The CDR3 totals 17 residues. The CDR3 sequence: CASSDRTSGGQRNEQFF. In DNA form, the CDR3 reads TGTGCCAGCAGTGACCGGACTAGCGGGGGACAAAGGAATGAGCAGTTCTTC.

This rearrangement joins TRBV12-3 or TRBV12-4 to TRBJ2-1; no firm D call. Deletions cut 0 bases from V and 14 bases from J, with 8 bases between. This CDR3 region has 11 residues. CDR3 amino acids: CASSLASVEFF. In DNA, the CDR3 is TGTGCCAGCAGTTTAGCTTCTGTGGAGTTCTTC.

The CDR3 nucleotides are TGTGCCAGCAGCTTATACGGGGATAGAATAAATACGCAGTATTTT. Translation gives CASSLYGDRINTQYF. This chain links TRBV7-6 with TRBJ2-3, with D possibly TRBD2 on 5 matching bases. Germline V gene data show CDR1 as SGHVS and CDR2 as FNYEAQ. Trimming removed 2 bases at V and 7 bases at J, with 16 bases between. The CDR3 spans 15 residues.

The chain carries TRBV6-6 and TRBJ2-5; D uncertain. Trimming removed 8 bases at V and 0 bases at J, with 4 bases between. The length of the CDR3 is 11 residues. Germline CDR1 is MNHNY and CDR2 is SVGAGI (reference sequence). This chain's CDR3 is CASGYQETQYF. The DNA of the CDR3 is TGTGCCAGCGGGTACCAAGAGACCCAGTACTTC.

The genes are TRBV25-1 and TRBJ2-7, with D maybe TRBD2 (6 bases). CDR3 length: 17 residues. Looked up from germline, CDR1 is MGHDK and CDR2 is SYGVNS. V was shortened by 0 bases and J by 6 bases, with 21 bases between the two germline ends. The CDR3 spells CASSEYFIRRGRAEQYF. For the CDR3, the DNA is TGTGCCAGCAGTGAATATTTTATCAGGCGGGGAAGGGCCGAGCAGTACTTC.

The V and J genes are TRBV19 and TRBJ2-3; D gene ambiguous. CDR1 and CDR2 (germline): LNHDA, SQIVND (reference sequence). The CDR3 sequence is 14 residues long. Trimming shortened V by 3 bases and J by 5 bases, and 12 bases separated the two germline ends. CDR3 sequence: CASSMTPPGDTQYF. CDR3 nucleotide sequence: TGTGCCAGTAGTATGACTCCCCCCGGAGATACGCAGTATTTT.

This chain uses TRBV28 with TRBJ1-5; D is possibly TRBD1 (5 bases). The CDR3 runs 15 residues. CDR1 and CDR2 (germline): MDHEN, SYDVKM. Trimming removed 4 bases at V and 3 bases at J, with 13 bases between. CDR3 coding DNA: TGTGCCAGCAGTTCCATGGGACCCCCCAATCAGCCCCAGCATTTT. Translating it yields CASSSMGPPNQPQHF.

This sequence joins TRBV9 and TRBJ2-3; possibly TRBD1 for D (6 bases). Germline CDR1 is SGDLS and CDR2 is YYNGEE. CDR3 length: 14 amino acids. Trimming took 0 bases from V and 9 from J, leaving 14 bases between them. CDR3 loop: CASSVAEGVDTQYF. In DNA form, the CDR3 reads TGTGCCAGCAGCGTAGCTGAGGGGGTAGACACGCAGTATTTT. Based on the CDR3 plus reference TRBV9 and TRBJ2-3, the full variable domain is DSGVTQTPKHLITATGQRVTLRCSPRSGDLSVYWYQQSLDQGLQFLIQYYNGEERAKGNILERFSAQQFPDLHSELNLSSLELGDSALYFCASSVAEGVDTQYFGPGTRLTVL.

This clonotype has just a few counts. A read error may account for a junction end that differs from germline. The V call is TRBV7-9, the J call TRBJ2-2; perhaps TRBD1 as D (6 bases). The CDR3 spans 9 residues. Germline V gene data show CDR1 as SEHNR and CDR2 as FQNEAQ (reference sequence). The CDR3 here is CWGPGELFF. CDR3 coding DNA: TGCTGGGGGCCCGGGGAGCTGTTTTTT.